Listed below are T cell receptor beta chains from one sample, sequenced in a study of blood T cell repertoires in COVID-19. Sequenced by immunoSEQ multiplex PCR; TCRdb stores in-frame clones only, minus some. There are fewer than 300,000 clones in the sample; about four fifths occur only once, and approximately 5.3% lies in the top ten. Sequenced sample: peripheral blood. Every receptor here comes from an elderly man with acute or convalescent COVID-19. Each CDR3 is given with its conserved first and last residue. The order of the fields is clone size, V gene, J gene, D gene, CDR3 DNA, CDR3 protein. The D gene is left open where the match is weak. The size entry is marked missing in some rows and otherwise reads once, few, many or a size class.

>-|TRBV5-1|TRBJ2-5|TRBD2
TGCGCCAGCAGCTTGAACGCGGGAGGGAAACAAGAGACCCAGTACTTC
CASSLNAGGKQETQYF
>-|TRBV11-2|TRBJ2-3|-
TGTGCCAGCAGCTTTTTAACAGGCGCAGATACGCAGTATTTT
CASSFLTGADTQYF
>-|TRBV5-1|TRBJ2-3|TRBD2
TGCGCCAGCAGTCGACGTCTTTTGAAGACTAGCGGGAGCGATACGCAGTATTTT
CASSRRLLKTSGSDTQYF
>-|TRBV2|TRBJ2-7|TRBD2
TGTGCCAGCAGTTCCTCCGCGGGAGCTCCGGGAGAGCAGTACTTC
CASSSSAGAPGEQYF
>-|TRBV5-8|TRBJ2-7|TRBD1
TGTGCCGGCGGAGTGGGACAGGGTATTTCCTACGAGCAGTACTTC
CAGGVGQGISYEQYF
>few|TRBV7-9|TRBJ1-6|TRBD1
TGTGCCAGCAGTCCCGACGGGACAGGGCCCTCACCCCTCCACTTT
CASSPDGTGPSPLHF
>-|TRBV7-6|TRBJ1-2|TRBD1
TGTGCCAGCATCGGAGACAGGGGAAGGCGCTACACCTTC
CASIGDRGRRYTF
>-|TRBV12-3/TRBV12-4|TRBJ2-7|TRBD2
TGTGCCAGCAGTCCACAACTAGCGATCGAGCAGTACTTC
CASSPQLAIEQYF
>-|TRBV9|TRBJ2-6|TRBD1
TGTGCCAGCAGCGGGGACAGGGGGGGCTCTGGGGCCAACGTCCTGACTTTC
CASSGDRGGSGANVLTF
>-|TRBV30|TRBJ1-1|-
TGTGCCTGGACCCCATACGGGGTTGGAAGTACGGCTTTCTTT
CAWTPYGVGSTAFF
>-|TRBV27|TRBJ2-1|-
TGTGCCAGCAGTTTACAGGTGGAGGGGGGGTCCAATGAGCAGTTCTTC
CASSLQVEGGSNEQFF
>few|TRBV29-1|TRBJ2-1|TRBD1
TGCAGCGTTGATCCGAGGACAGGGTCCAATGAGCAGTTCTTC
CSVDPRTGSNEQFF
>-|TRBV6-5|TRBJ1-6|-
TGTGCCAGCTTTCACAGGGCCGCCAATTCACCCCTCCACTTT
CASFHRAANSPLHF